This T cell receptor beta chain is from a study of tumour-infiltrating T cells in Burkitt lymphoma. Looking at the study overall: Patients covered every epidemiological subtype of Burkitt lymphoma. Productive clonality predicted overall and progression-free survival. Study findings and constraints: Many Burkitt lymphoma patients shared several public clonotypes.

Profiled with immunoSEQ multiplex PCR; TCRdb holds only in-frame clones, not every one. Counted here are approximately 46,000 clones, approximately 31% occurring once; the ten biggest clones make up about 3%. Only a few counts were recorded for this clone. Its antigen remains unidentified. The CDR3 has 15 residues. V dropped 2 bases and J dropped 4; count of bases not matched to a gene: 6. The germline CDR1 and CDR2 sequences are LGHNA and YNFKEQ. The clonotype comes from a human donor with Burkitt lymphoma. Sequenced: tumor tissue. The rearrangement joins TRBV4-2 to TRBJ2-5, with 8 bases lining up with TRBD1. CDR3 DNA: TGTGCCAGCAGCCAAATGACAGGGGTTGGAGAGACCCAGTACTTC. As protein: CASSQMTGVGETQYF.